Listed below are T cell receptor beta chains from one sample, sequenced in a study of beta chain features in type 1 diabetes. Clones were read by immunoSEQ multiplex PCR, and TCRdb kept only the in-frame ones, dropping some. The sample lists 300,000 to 450,000 clones, around 12% seen once, with 0.017% in the top ten. The specimen sequenced was naive CD4+ T cells from blood. These TCRs come from a man aged 18 to 30 in good health. The CDR3 runs from the conserved cysteine through the conserved F or W. D genes are given only for firm matches. Size values are once, few and many counts, or a class for expanded clones, and some rows have none.

CDR3 DNA: TGCGCCAGCAGCCTGCTGACAGGGAATGGTGAAGCTTTCTTT
CDR3 protein: CASSLLTGNGEAFF
J gene: TRBJ1-1
clone size: NA
D gene: TRBD1
V gene: TRBV5-1

CDR3 DNA: TGTGCCAGCGGACTAGCGGGAAGTACCGGGGAGCTGTTTTTT
CDR3 protein: CASGLAGSTGELFF
J gene: TRBJ2-2
clone size: NA
D gene: TRBD2
V gene: TRBV28

CDR3 DNA: TGCGCCAGCAGCCAATACTCCGCGGGGTACAAGGAGACCCAGTACTTC
CDR3 protein: CASSQYSAGYKETQYF
J gene: TRBJ2-5
clone size: few
D gene: NA
V gene: TRBV4-1

CDR3 DNA: TGTGCCAGCAGCTGGAGGTCCTATGGCTACACCTTC
CDR3 protein: CASSWRSYGYTF
J gene: TRBJ1-2
clone size: few
D gene: NA
V gene: TRBV5-6

CDR3 DNA: TGTGCCAGCAGTTTTAAAAGCGGACAGGGAGCTTTCTTT
CDR3 protein: CASSFKSGQGAFF
J gene: TRBJ1-1
clone size: NA
D gene: TRBD1
V gene: TRBV28

CDR3 DNA: TGTGCCAGCAGAAATTACCCGCGGCCCCTTGGCGGCCCAGATACGCAGTATTTT
CDR3 protein: CASRNYPRPLGGPDTQYF
J gene: TRBJ2-3
clone size: NA
D gene: NA
V gene: TRBV7-9

CDR3 DNA: TGTGCCAGCAGCGAGGGGACAGGGCGAAACCACGAGCAGTACTTC
CDR3 protein: CASSEGTGRNHEQYF
J gene: TRBJ2-7
clone size: NA
D gene: TRBD1
V gene: TRBV9

CDR3 DNA: TGTGCCTGGATTGGGACAGGGGGTTTTGGCTACACCTTC
CDR3 protein: CAWIGTGGFGYTF
J gene: TRBJ1-2
clone size: NA
D gene: TRBD1
V gene: TRBV30

CDR3 DNA: TGCGCCAGCAGCTCCCGGACAGGGGGCGCCCCCACCGGGGAGCTGTTTTTT
CDR3 protein: CASSSRTGGAPTGELFF
J gene: TRBJ2-2
clone size: few
D gene: TRBD1
V gene: TRBV5-1

CDR3 DNA: TGTGCCAGCAGACCCAGGGGGCGTGTGACTGAAGCTTTCTTT
CDR3 protein: CASRPRGRVTEAFF
J gene: TRBJ1-1
clone size: few
D gene: TRBD1
V gene: TRBV5-6

CDR3 DNA: TGCAGCGTAACACAGCGACTAGCGGGAGTGGGCGATGAGCAGTTCTTC
CDR3 protein: CSVTQRLAGVGDEQFF
J gene: TRBJ2-1
clone size: few
D gene: TRBD2
V gene: TRBV29-1

CDR3 DNA: TGTGCCAGCGAGTTGGGACTTACCTTAGAGCAGTTCTTC
CDR3 protein: CASELGLTLEQFF
J gene: TRBJ2-1
clone size: few
D gene: NA
V gene: TRBV7-2

CDR3 DNA: TGTGCCAGCAGTCCCACTGGACATGGGGGCTTCTACACCTTC
CDR3 protein: CASSPTGHGGFYTF
J gene: TRBJ1-2
clone size: once
D gene: NA
V gene: TRBV28

CDR3 DNA: TGTGCCAGCAGCCCCTGGACTAGCGCCGAACTTTACAATGAGCAGTTCTTC
CDR3 protein: CASSPWTSAELYNEQFF
J gene: TRBJ2-1
clone size: NA
D gene: TRBD2
V gene: TRBV5-6

CDR3 DNA: TGTGCCAGCAGTTTATTCCCAATTACGAGGGGCTACACCTTC
CDR3 protein: CASSLFPITRGYTF
J gene: TRBJ1-2
clone size: NA
D gene: NA
V gene: TRBV28

CDR3 DNA: TGTGCCAGCAGCACTGGACAGGGAGGGGGCACCGGGGAGCTGTTTTTT
CDR3 protein: CASSTGQGGGTGELFF
J gene: TRBJ2-2
clone size: NA
D gene: NA
V gene: TRBV5-4

CDR3 DNA: TGTGCCACCAGCGACCCAGGGGCCCGCTTGGGGGATGAAAAACTGTTTTTT
CDR3 protein: CATSDPGARLGDEKLFF
J gene: TRBJ1-4
clone size: few
D gene: NA
V gene: TRBV15

CDR3 DNA: TGTGCCAGCAGCTTTGACAGGGTCACCGGGGAGCTGTTTTTT
CDR3 protein: CASSFDRVTGELFF
J gene: TRBJ2-2
clone size: few
D gene: TRBD1
V gene: TRBV5-4

CDR3 DNA: TGTGCCAGCACCTTGGAAGGCAGGGGCTACGAGCAGTACTTC
CDR3 protein: CASTLEGRGYEQYF
J gene: TRBJ2-7
clone size: few
D gene: NA
V gene: TRBV28

CDR3 DNA: TGTGCCAGCAGCCGGGGTGCGACTAGCGGGGCCGAGCAGTACTTC
CDR3 protein: CASSRGATSGAEQYF
J gene: TRBJ2-7
clone size: few
D gene: TRBD2
V gene: TRBV7-2

CDR3 DNA: TGTGCCAGCAGCCCCCGTACCATAGGAGGTAGGACGGATACGCAGTATTTT
CDR3 protein: CASSPRTIGGRTDTQYF
J gene: TRBJ2-3
clone size: few
D gene: NA
V gene: TRBV7-9

CDR3 DNA: TGTGCCAGCAGTTATCCGGGACATCTCTCCTACGAGCAGTACTTC
CDR3 protein: CASSYPGHLSYEQYF
J gene: TRBJ2-7
clone size: few
D gene: NA
V gene: TRBV28

CDR3 DNA: TGCGCCAGCAGCTTTCCGGGAACCGCCGAGCAGTACTTC
CDR3 protein: CASSFPGTAEQYF
J gene: TRBJ2-7
clone size: NA
D gene: NA
V gene: TRBV5-1

CDR3 DNA: TGTGCCAGCAGCCTTGGGGTGAGGGATGGGCACGAGCAGTACTTC
CDR3 protein: CASSLGVRDGHEQYF
J gene: TRBJ2-7
clone size: few
D gene: NA
V gene: TRBV14

CDR3 DNA: TGTGCCAGCAGCGCTTCCTGGGGGCAGGGAGGGAGCGAGCAGTACTTC
CDR3 protein: CASSASWGQGGSEQYF
J gene: TRBJ2-7
clone size: NA
D gene: NA
V gene: TRBV9

CDR3 DNA: TGCAGCGTTGATGCAGGGGGCAATCAGCCCCAGCATTTT
CDR3 protein: CSVDAGGNQPQHF
J gene: TRBJ1-5
clone size: NA
D gene: NA
V gene: TRBV29-1

CDR3 DNA: TGTGCCAGCCGAGGGTCGGCGGTCCGCTACGAGCAGTACTTC
CDR3 protein: CASRGSAVRYEQYF
J gene: TRBJ2-7
clone size: NA
D gene: NA
V gene: TRBV2